The 30 T cell receptor beta chains below were found in one sample sequenced in a study of CD8 T cells in ankylosing spondylitis. TCRdb reanalysed the 5' RACE reads using MiXCR and keeps one entry per CDR3 protein. The repertoire holds about 160,000 distinct CDR3 sequences, with approximately 20% as singletons. Sequencing was carried out using blood, either unsorted or a sorted T cell fraction (not recorded which). The receptor set was obtained from a male donor with ankylosing spondylitis or in good health (not recorded which).

The rearrangement uses TRBV7-2 and TRBJ1-4, with D unresolved. The CDR3 sequence is 15 residues long. V lost 4 bases and J lost 7, with 16 bases in between. Germline V lookup: CDR1 SGHTA, CDR2 FQGNSA. The CDR3 nucleotides read TGTGCCAGCAGCTCCGACGCCTACGGGGTTGAAAAACTGTTTTTT. Encoded protein: CASSSDAYGVEKLFF. Supplemented by reference TRBV7-2 and TRBJ1-4, the full variable domain reads GAGVSQSPSNKVTEKGKDVELRCDPISGHTALYWYRQSLGQGLEFLIYFQGNSAPDKSGLPSDRFSAERTGGSVSTLTIQRTQQEDSAVYLCASSSDAYGVEKLFFGSGTQLSVL.

This clonotype was observed a few times. The chain links TRBV2 to TRBJ1-2; the D is unclear. V was shortened by 1 base and J by 8 bases, with 8 bases between the two germline ends. Germline V gene sequence: CDR1 SNHLY, CDR2 FYNNEI. This CDR3 is 12 amino acids long. This CDR3 reads CASSEGLEGYTF. The DNA for the CDR3 is TGTGCCAGCAGTGAAGGTCTTGAGGGCTACACCTTC.

This clonotype was seen ten or more times. The CDR3 loop is CASSRPRITDTQYF. CDR3 DNA sequence: TGTGCCAGCAGTCGTCCGAGAATCACAGATACGCAGTATTTT. The chain combines TRBV27 with TRBJ2-3, with no clear D. Per the germline V gene, CDR1 is MNHEY and CDR2 is SMNVEV (reference sequence). With 5 bases removed from V and 2 bases from J, the gap between germline ends came to 11 bases. The CDR3 extends over 14 amino acids.

The chain employs TRBV4-1 and TRBJ1-2; D unclear. CDR1 MGHRA and CDR2 YSYEKL come from the germline V gene. The germline V and J ends were trimmed by 1 base and 0 bases, with 15 bases remaining between them. CDR3 size: 17 residues. This chain's CDR3 is CASSQGSKKVANYGYTF. In nucleotides, the CDR3 is TGCGCCAGCAGCCAAGGCAGTAAGAAGGTAGCTAACTATGGCTACACCTTC.

Many counts were recorded for this clonotype. The chain carries TRBV29-1 and TRBJ2-3, with TRBD2 matching 7 bases. The CDR3 is made up of 14 amino acids. Germline loops: CDR1 SQVTM, CDR2 ANQGSEA. Trimming removed 3 bases from V and 3 bases from J; junction bases left unmatched: 6. CDR3 DNA: TGCAGCGTTGACGAAGCTAGCGGTACAGATACGCAGTATTTT. Translated: CSVDEASGTDTQYF.

This clonotype was observed once. V usage is TRBV7-2 and J usage is TRBJ1-4; D ambiguous. The CDR3 sequence is 14 residues long. The V end was cut by 4 bases, the J end by 0 bases, with 6 bases between. Germline CDR1 SGHTA, CDR2 FQGNSA. CDR3 nucleotides: TGTGCCAGCAGCTCCAGCTCAACTAATGAAAAACTGTTTTTT. Translating gives CASSSSSTNEKLFF.

This clonotype was counted ten times or more. This chain joins TRBV12-3 or TRBV12-4 and TRBJ1-1; unclear D gene. The CDR3 is 14 amino acids. V dropped 3 bases and J dropped 2 bases, with 10 bases sitting between them. The CDR3: CASSLVGRNTEAFF. Written as DNA, the CDR3 is TGTGCCAGCAGTTTGGTAGGACGTAACACTGAAGCTTTCTTT.

V usage is TRBV6-1 and J usage is TRBJ1-2, with 8 bases fitting TRBD1. The junction had 8 bases not matched to a gene; V was cut back by 1 base and J by 4 bases. The germline gives CDR1 MNHNS, CDR2 SASEGT. This CDR3 is 16 amino acids long. The CDR3 is CASSEGSSGQVYGYTF. CDR3 sequence (DNA): TGTGCCAGCAGTGAAGGGTCTTCGGGACAGGTCTATGGCTACACCTTC.

This clonotype was seen ten or more times. The chain uses TRBV20-1 and TRBJ1-2, with TRBD1 identical over 7 bases. Germline lookup yields CDR1 DFQATT and CDR2 SNEGSKA (reference sequence). The CDR3 extends over 13 amino acids. Unmatched junction bases numbered 10, after V lost 6 bases and J lost 6 bases. This CDR3 is CSAPRNRGHGYTF. DNA of the CDR3: TGCAGTGCCCCACGTAATAGGGGGCATGGCTACACCTTC.

The rearrangement joins TRBV28 to TRBJ1-2, with TRBD1 as a possible D gene (5 bases). CDR3 length: 14 residues. From germline, CDR1 is MDHEN and CDR2 SYDVKM. Trimming removed 3 bases from V and 4 bases from J, with 12 bases in between. The chain's CDR3 is CASSFPGRTYGYTF. CDR3 nucleotides: TGTGCCAGCAGTTTTCCGGGACGTACCTATGGCTACACCTTC.

This clonotype was seen only a few times. The chain combines TRBV7-2 with TRBJ1-1, with 8 bases aligning to TRBD1. The V gene's germline CDR1 is SGHTA and CDR2 FQGNSA. This CDR3 is 14 amino acids long. The trim removed 5 bases at V and 5 bases at J, leaving 7 bases unmatched. This CDR3 is CASSPQGARTEAFF. The CDR3 bases are TGTGCCAGCAGCCCCCAGGGGGCCCGAACTGAAGCTTTCTTT.

This clonotype was counted only a few times. The V and J genes are TRBV6-1 and TRBJ2-7; possibly TRBD2 for D (6 bases). Trimming took 6 bases from V and 1 from J, leaving 16 bases between them. From germline, CDR1 is MNHNS and CDR2 SASEGT. The CDR3 length is 15 residues. The CDR3 DNA is TGTGCCAGCAGGTCCCTAGCGTCATTATCCTACGAGCAGTACTTC. Amino acid sequence: CASRSLASLSYEQYF.

The sample holds a few counts of this clonotype. A much more abundant neighbour one base away suggests this may be a read error. The chain combines TRBV29-1 with TRBJ2-2, with D hard to call. There are 15 residues in the CDR3. Per the germline V gene, CDR1 is SQVTM and CDR2 is ANQGSEA. CDR3 residues: CTALTDTVDTGELFF. The CDR3 DNA reads TGCACCGCCCTAACTGATACCGTGGACACCGGGGAGCTGTTTTTT.

In its sample, this clonotype was seen many times. The genes are TRBV7-2 and TRBJ1-5, with D possibly matching TRBD1 (5 bases). CDR3 size: 15 residues. Germline CDR1 reads SGHTA; CDR2 reads FQGNSA. The V end lost 7 bases, the J end lost 1 base, and 14 bases lay between the germline ends. CDR3 amino acids: CASNTGGVSNQPQHF. The CDR3 bases are TGTGCCAGCAACACCGGGGGGGTGAGCAATCAGCCCCAGCATTTT. Based on the CDR3 plus reference TRBV7-2 and TRBJ1-5, the full variable domain is GAGVSQSPSNKVTEKGKDVELRCDPISGHTALYWYRQSLGQGLEFLIYFQGNSAPDKSGLPSDRFSAERTGGSVSTLTIQRTQQEDSAVYLCASNTGGVSNQPQHFGDGTRLSIL.

Only one count was recorded for this clonotype. This may arise from a read error, as a much more abundant clone is one base away. This chain joins TRBV10-3 and TRBJ2-2; D call uncertain. The CDR3 has 17 residues. Germline V gene data show CDR1 as ENHRY and CDR2 as SYGVKD. In nucleotides, the CDR3 is TGTGCCATCAGTGAGTCGACATTCTCAGCGAACACCGAGGAGCTGTTTTTT. Translating it yields CAISESTFSANTEELFF.

The chain joins TRBV7-2 to TRBJ2-3; D ambiguous. The CDR3 totals 13 residues. Per the germline V gene, CDR1 is SGHTA and CDR2 is FQGNSA. Trimming took 5 bases from V and 6 from J, leaving 12 bases between them. CDR3 in DNA: TGTGCCAGCAGCGATCAGCCACTGGATACGCAGTATTTT. Translation gives CASSDQPLDTQYF.

This clonotype has only a few counts. The V call is TRBV9, the J call TRBJ1-2, with a tentative D call TRBD1 (5 bases). The V gene lost 0 bases and the J gene lost 7 bases, with 19 bases spanning the gap. Germline V gene lookup returns CDR1 SGDLS and CDR2 YYNGEE. The CDR3 sequence is 16 residues long. The CDR3 spells CASSVDEKQGGTGYTF. In DNA, the CDR3 is TGTGCCAGCAGCGTAGACGAGAAGCAGGGCGGAACTGGCTACACCTTC.

This clonotype was picked up many times. J is TRBJ1-1 and V is TRBV2, with 10 bases matching TRBD1. The V gene end was trimmed by 4 bases and the J gene end by 6 bases; junction bases not matched to a gene: 5. Germline CDR1 reads SNHLY; CDR2 reads FYNNEI. This CDR3 comprises 14 residues. Here the CDR3 DNA reads TGTGCCAGCAGTGCCGGGACAGGGGCCGCTGAAGCTTTCTTT. Encoded protein: CASSAGTGAAEAFF.

This clonotype came up a few times. The V gene is TRBV29-1, the J gene TRBJ1-2; no clear D. Trimming shortened V by 2 bases and J by 1 base, and 11 bases separated the two germline ends. The CDR3 runs 14 residues. Germline CDR1 SQVTM, CDR2 ANQGSEA. The CDR3 reads CSVESEAGNYGYTF. The CDR3 region has the DNA TGCAGCGTTGAATCAGAGGCGGGTAACTATGGCTACACCTTC.

In its sample, this clonotype was seen many times. The chain has TRBV5-1 and TRBJ2-6; tentative D call: TRBD1 (6 bases). V lost 0 bases to trimming and J lost 2 bases, with 18 bases between them. CDR3 size: 19 residues. Germline CDR1 is SGHRS and CDR2 is YFSETQ. The CDR3 is CASSLAGSGTPTGANVLTF. CDR3 nucleotides: TGCGCCAGCAGCTTGGCCGGGTCAGGGACACCAACTGGGGCCAACGTCCTGACTTTC.

This clonotype showed up many times. The gene calls are TRBV5-1 and TRBJ2-1; 7 nucleotides align to TRBD2. With 4 bases clipped from V and 8 bases from J, the junction kept 12 bases outside the gene matches. The CDR3 totals 15 residues. Per germline, CDR1 SGHRS and CDR2 YFSETQ. As DNA, the CDR3 is TGCGCCAGCAGCCAAGGGACTACGGGCAGAGATGAGCAGTTCTTC. Protein: CASSQGTTGRDEQFF. Full variable domain (outside the CDR3, taken from reference TRBV5-1 and TRBJ2-1): KAGVTQTPRYLIKTRGQQVTLSCSPISGHRSVSWYQQTPGQGLQFLFEYFSETQRNKGNFPGRFSGRQFSNSRSEMNVSTLELGDSALYLCASSQGTTGRDEQFFGPGTRLTVL.

This clonotype came up many times. This chain links TRBV20-1 with TRBJ2-7; 9 positions match TRBD1. V trimming: 6 bases; J trimming: 1 base; junction bases outside the gene matches: 7. Germline V gene sequence: CDR1 DFQATT, CDR2 SNEGSKA (reference sequence). The CDR3 runs 14 residues. Here the CDR3 reads CSATLTGGSYEQYF. DNA for the CDR3: TGCAGTGCCACCCTGACAGGGGGGTCCTACGAGCAGTACTTC.

This clonotype was counted between two and nine times. The gene calls are TRBV12-3 or TRBV12-4 and TRBJ2-5; unclear D gene. Trimming took 4 bases from V and 9 from J, leaving 9 bases between them. The CDR3 consists of 11 residues. In nucleotides, the CDR3 is TGTGCCAGCAGTTCCGTAGGGTCCCAGTACTTC. This sequence encodes CASSSVGSQYF.

This clonotype occurred many times. The V call is TRBV12-3 or TRBV12-4, the J call TRBJ1-1; tentative D call: TRBD1 (5 bases). Trimming removed 2 bases from V and 4 bases from J, with 14 bases in between. The CDR3 consists of 15 residues. CDR3 in amino acids: CASSLRGLPGTEAFF. The CDR3 DNA reads as TGTGCCAGCAGTTTAAGGGGACTGCCCGGCACTGAAGCTTTCTTT.

The CDR3 nucleotides are TGTGCCAGCAGTTTGAGGACTAGCGGGACCCGCTACGAGCAGTACTTC. It specifies CASSLRTSGTRYEQYF. The chain combines TRBV28 with TRBJ2-7; 12 positions agree with TRBD2. There are 16 residues in the CDR3. Germline V gene data show CDR1 as MDHEN and CDR2 as SYDVKM. The V and J ends lost 3 bases and 3 bases, in that order; junction bases with no gene match: 6.

This clonotype has at least ten counts. The rearrangement links TRBV29-1 to TRBJ2-1; 11 bases are a match to TRBD2. Germline V gene lookup returns CDR1 SQVTM and CDR2 ANQGSEA. The CDR3 covers 16 residues. The trim removed 0 bases at V and 1 base at J, leaving 2 bases unmatched. The DNA of the CDR3 is TGCAGCGTTGAAGATACTAGCGGGAGTTCCTACAATGAGCAGTTCTTC. Translation gives CSVEDTSGSSYNEQFF.

The chain combines TRBV7-2 with TRBJ1-2; 7 bases are a match to TRBD1. V was clipped by 1 base and J by 5 bases; unmatched bases: 4. Germline V lookup: CDR1 SGHTA, CDR2 FQGNSA. CDR3 length: 14 residues. CDR3 residues: CASSLGGQAYGYTF. The CDR3 nucleotides are TGTGCCAGCAGCTTAGGCGGACAGGCGTATGGCTACACCTTC.

This clonotype was counted ten times or more. V and J are TRBV5-1 and TRBJ2-5; TRBD2 agrees at 9 bases. CDR3 size: 15 residues. The V gene end was trimmed by 1 base and the J gene end by 1 base; junction bases not matched to a gene: 2. Germline V gene lookup returns CDR1 SGHRS and CDR2 YFSETQ. CDR3 sequence reads: CASSLLAGVQETQYF. The DNA of the CDR3 is TGCGCCAGCAGCTTGTTAGCGGGGGTCCAAGAGACCCAGTACTTC.

This clonotype was observed a few times. The chain recombines TRBV18 with TRBJ2-7; D unresolved. Germline values: CDR1 KGHSH, CDR2 LQKENI. V was shortened by 3 bases and J by 1 base, with 7 bases between the two germline ends. This CDR3 is 13 amino acids long. This CDR3 reads CASSPARSYEQYF. In DNA form, the CDR3 reads TGTGCCAGCTCACCGGCCCGTTCCTACGAGCAGTACTTC.

This clonotype was recorded at least ten times. V and J are TRBV20-1 and TRBJ2-2; 10 bases match TRBD2. Trimming removed 0 bases from V and 6 bases from J; junction bases left unmatched: 10. Germline lookup yields CDR1 DFQATT and CDR2 SNEGSKA (reference sequence). This CDR3 comprises 17 residues. The DNA of the CDR3 is TGCAGTGCTAGAGATTTACTAGCGGGATCCCATCCCGGGGAGCTGTTTTTT. The encoded protein is CSARDLLAGSHPGELFF.